This TCR beta chain is drawn from a study of Graves' ophthalmopathy and Graves' hyperthyroidism. Whole-study context: Blood was drawn at initial diagnosis, before any treatment. Overall study findings and caveats: The model achieved 55% to 71% sensitivity and roughly 72% specificity for ophthalmopathy progression.

Ophthalmopathy donors showed moderate-to-severe activity, CAS ≥3, NOSPECS ≥4 and a duration under 3 months. For repertoire sequencing, the TCR beta CDR3 regions were amplified from RNA transcripts. RT-PCR in the first round used HTBI primers; a second-round multiplex PCR followed. TCRdb analysed the multiplex PCR reads with MiXCR anew, one entry per CDR3 protein. The data contain about 170,000 distinct CDR3 sequences, 30% to 45% of them singletons. Comment on this clonotype: Its antigen is unidentified.

The receptor was derived from a woman aged 40-49 years with Graves' ophthalmopathy. The sequenced sample was peripheral blood.

This CDR3 reads CASSFLGPPQETQYF. The CDR3 DNA reads TGTGCCAGCAGTTTCTTGGGACCGCCACAAGAGACCCAGTACTTC. The genes are TRBV6-2 or TRBV6-3 and TRBJ2-5; TRBD1 or TRBD2 may be the D gene (5 bases each). Germline CDR1 reads MNHEY; CDR2 reads SVGEGT. V lost 4 bases, J lost 2 bases, and 14 bases lay in between. The CDR3 spans 15 residues.